A selection of T cell receptor beta chains follows, all from one sample in a study of T-cell memory formation after mild COVID-19. Each CDR3 protein is one row after TCRdb ran MiXCR on the 5' RACE reads. The table has 110,000 or so distinct CDR3 sequences, roughly a sixth seen once. The sequenced sample consisted of PBMCs or a T cell subset sorted from them (not recorded which). These receptor sequences come from a man between 18 and 35 years old who had mild COVID-19 (a few samples of this study predate the infection). Cell type and time point are not known. Both conserved end residues are part of each CDR3. The D gene is left open where the match is weak. Clone size is not always given. Where it is, it says once, few, many or a class for expanded clones.

j_call clone_size d_call v_call cdr3_nt cdr3_aa
TRBJ2-1 - TRBD1 TRBV11-2 TGTGCCAGCAGCGCGGACAGGGGGCGAGATGAGCAGTTCTTC CASSADRGRDEQFF
TRBJ2-1 many - TRBV7-7 TGTGCCAGCAGCTTTGGCGGGGTATTTGGCAATGAGCAGTTCTTC CASSFGGVFGNEQFF
TRBJ2-1 few - TRBV18 TGTGCCAGCTCACCACCAGGGTACAATGAGCAGTTCTTC CASSPPGYNEQFF
TRBJ2-7 - TRBD2 TRBV6-2/TRBV6-3 TGTGCCAGCAGTTACGCCGGGACTAGCGGCTCCTACGAGCAGTACTTC CASSYAGTSGSYEQYF
TRBJ2-7 - - TRBV5-1 TGCGCCAGCAGCTTGGAGGGGTTCTCCTACGAGCAGTACTTC CASSLEGFSYEQYF
TRBJ2-1 many - TRBV24-1 TGTGCCACCAGTCGCTCCGGGTTCGATGAGCAGTTCTTC CATSRSGFDEQFF
TRBJ2-5 - - TRBV11-2 TGTGCCAGCAGCTTGGTTTTAGGGGGGGAGACCCAGTACTTC CASSLVLGGETQYF
TRBJ2-5 few TRBD2 TRBV6-2/TRBV6-3 TGTGCCACCTCCCCCGGGACTAGCGCCTCAATGGGGCAAGAGACCCAGTACTTC CATSPGTSASMGQETQYF
TRBJ1-5 - - TRBV12-3/TRBV12-4 TGTGCCAGCAGCCCCTCGGTTGGCAATCAGCCCCAGCATTTT CASSPSVGNQPQHF
TRBJ2-7 - - TRBV2 TGTGCCGGCCAGAGTTCCTACGAGCAGTACTTC CAGQSSYEQYF
TRBJ2-7 - TRBD1 TRBV5-1 TGCGCCAGCAGCTCTGGACAGGGTCCCGAGCAGTACTTC CASSSGQGPEQYF
TRBJ1-2 few - TRBV13 TGTGCCAGCAGCTTACAGCACGCGCCTAACTATGGCTACACCTTC CASSLQHAPNYGYTF
TRBJ1-1 - - TRBV20-1 TGCAGTGCTAGAGTGGGGGGACCGAACACTGAAGCTTTCTTT CSARVGGPNTEAFF
TRBJ2-2 few - TRBV10-3 TGTGCCATCAGTTCAACCGGGCTTGAGACCGGGGAGCTGTTTTTT CAISSTGLETGELFF
TRBJ2-2 - - TRBV24-1 TGTGCCACCAGTGAAGACAGGCGAGGGGAGCTGTTTTTT CATSEDRRGELFF
TRBJ2-3 few - TRBV20-1 TGCAGTGCTAGAGATTCGGATTTCGCGGCCGATACGCAGTATTTT CSARDSDFAADTQYF
TRBJ1-2 few - TRBV20-1 TGCAGTGCTAGCGCAGGGGTGAGGGGCTACACCTTC CSASAGVRGYTF
TRBJ2-3 - - TRBV7-3 TGTGCCAGCAGCTCCCAGGACCTGTCGTATCCAGATACGCAGTATTTT CASSSQDLSYPDTQYF
TRBJ1-6 - TRBD1 TRBV6-5 TGTGCCAGCAGTTACTCGTACAGGGGGGACAATTCACCCCTCCACTTT CASSYSYRGDNSPLHF
TRBJ2-3 few TRBD2 TRBV5-1 TGCGCCAGCAGCTGGACTAGCGCCCACGAAGAGAAGTATTTT CASSWTSAHEEKYF
TRBJ2-5 many - TRBV5-1 TGCGCCAGCAGCTTTGGACAGCAAGAGACCCAGTACTTC CASSFGQQETQYF
TRBJ1-1 - - TRBV2 TGTGCCAGCAGTGAACCCACTGAAGCTTTCTTT CASSEPTEAFF
TRBJ1-5 - - TRBV28 TGTGCCAGCAGTTTTAGGGGCGGCAATCAGCCCCAGCATTTT CASSFRGGNQPQHF
TRBJ2-7 few - TRBV4-3 TGCGCCAGCAGCCAAGAGCTGCGGAACGAGCAGTACTTC CASSQELRNEQYF
TRBJ2-5 - TRBD1 TRBV10-3 TGTGCCATCAGGACAGGGGAGACCCAGTACTTC CAIRTGETQYF
TRBJ2-3 - - TRBV4-1 TGCGCCAGCAGCCAAGAAGCCTCCTTGCCAGATACGCAGTATTTT CASSQEASLPDTQYF
TRBJ2-2 many - TRBV12-3/TRBV12-4 TGTGCCAGCAGTCCAGGACAGAACACCGGGGAGCTGTTTTTT CASSPGQNTGELFF
TRBJ1-2 few TRBD1 TRBV20-1 TGCAGTGCTTACGGACAGGGCCTGCGGGGCTACACCTTC CSAYGQGLRGYTF
TRBJ2-3 - TRBD2 TRBV9 TGTGCCAGCAGCTTACCCGCTAGCGGGGGCCATTCTAGCACAGATACGCAGTATTTT CASSLPASGGHSSTDTQYF
TRBJ2-3 few - TRBV4-3 TGCGCCAGCAGCCAAGAAAGGGGAAGCACAGATACGCAGTATTTT CASSQERGSTDTQYF
TRBJ2-1 few - TRBV11-2 TGTGCCAGCAGCTTAGATCCTTGGGGGCTCGAGCAGTTCTTC CASSLDPWGLEQFF
TRBJ2-7 - - TRBV19 TGTGCCAGTAGCCCTTTTGCGGGGAACGAGCAGTACTTC CASSPFAGNEQYF
TRBJ1-5 - - TRBV6-5 TGTGCCAGCAGTTACTCGGGAGGTGCGGGTCAGCCCCAGCATTTT CASSYSGGAGQPQHF
TRBJ2-1 few - TRBV12-3/TRBV12-4 TGTGCCAGCAGTAGGACACATGAGCAGTTCTTC CASSRTHEQFF
TRBJ2-2 - - TRBV5-1 TGCGCCAGCAGCTTGGAGGGTATCCGGGAGCTGTTTTTT CASSLEGIRELFF
TRBJ2-1 few TRBD2 TRBV6-5 TGTGCCAGCAGTTTCCATCTCCCGGGACTAGCGGCGGGGGGCTACAATGAGCAGTTCTTC CASSFHLPGLAAGGYNEQFF
TRBJ2-7 few TRBD2 TRBV4-2 TGTGCCAGCAGCCCTAGCGGGGTTACATCCTACGAGCAGTACTTC CASSPSGVTSYEQYF
TRBJ2-3 few - TRBV21-1 TGTGCCAGCGCATCGACAGGGAGCACAGATACGCAGTATTTT CASASTGSTDTQYF
TRBJ2-3 once TRBD1 TRBV4-1 TGCGCCAGCAGCCAACAGACAGGGAGCACAGATACGCAGTATTTT CASSQQTGSTDTQYF
TRBJ2-3 - TRBD1 TRBV6-6 TGTGCCAGCAGTTTCTTCCCGGGACAGCTACGAGTATCGCAGTATTTT CASSFFPGQLRVSQYF
TRBJ2-2 once TRBD2 TRBV6-6 TGTGCCAGCAGTACCGGACTAGCGGGGGGGCCGGTCCCCGGGGAGCTGTTTTTT CASSTGLAGGPVPGELFF
TRBJ2-5 many TRBD2 TRBV6-2/TRBV6-3 TGTGCCAGCAGTCGCGGGGGGGGCTGGCCCCAAGAGACCCAGTACTTC CASSRGGGWPQETQYF
TRBJ2-7 - - TRBV4-1 TGCGCCAGCAGCCAGGAATATCAGGGCTCCGACGAGCAGTACTTC CASSQEYQGSDEQYF
TRBJ1-1 many - TRBV4-1 TGCGCCAGCAGCCAAGAGATGGGGAACACTGAAGCTTTCTTT CASSQEMGNTEAFF
TRBJ2-7 - - TRBV7-9 TGTGCCAGCAGCGGGGACGGGTCCAACTACGAGCAGTACTTC CASSGDGSNYEQYF
TRBJ1-6 - - TRBV9 TGTGCCAGCAGCGTAGACCCCGCGGTTGATTCACCCCTCCACTTT CASSVDPAVDSPLHF
TRBJ2-1 - TRBD2 TRBV10-3 TGTGCCATCAGTGAGGATACTAGCGGGAGCCGAGATGAGCAGTTCTTC CAISEDTSGSRDEQFF
TRBJ1-4 - - TRBV14 TGTGCCAGCAGCCAGGGATCTGGTGGAAAACTGTTTTTT CASSQGSGGKLFF
TRBJ2-2 - - TRBV5-5 TGTGCCAGCAGCCGACCCCAAGACCAACTGGGCCCCGGGGAGCTGTTTTTT CASSRPQDQLGPGELFF